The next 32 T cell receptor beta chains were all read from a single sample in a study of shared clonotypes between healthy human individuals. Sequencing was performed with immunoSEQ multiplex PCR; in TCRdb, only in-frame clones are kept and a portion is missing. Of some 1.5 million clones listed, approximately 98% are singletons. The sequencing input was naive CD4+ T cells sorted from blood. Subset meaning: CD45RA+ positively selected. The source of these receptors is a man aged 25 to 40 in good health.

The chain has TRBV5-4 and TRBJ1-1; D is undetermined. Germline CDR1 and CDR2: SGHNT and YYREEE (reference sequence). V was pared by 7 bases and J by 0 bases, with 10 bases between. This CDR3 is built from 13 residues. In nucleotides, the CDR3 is TGTGCCAGCGCCAGAGAGATGAACACTGAAGCTTTCTTT. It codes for CASAREMNTEAFF.

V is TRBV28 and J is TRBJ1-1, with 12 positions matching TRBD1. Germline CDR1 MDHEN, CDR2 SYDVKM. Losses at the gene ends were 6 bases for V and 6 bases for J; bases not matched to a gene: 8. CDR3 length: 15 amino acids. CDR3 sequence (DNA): TGTGCCAGCAGGGGGAGGGACAGGGGGCGTTCTGAAGCTTTCTTT. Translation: CASRGRDRGRSEAFF.

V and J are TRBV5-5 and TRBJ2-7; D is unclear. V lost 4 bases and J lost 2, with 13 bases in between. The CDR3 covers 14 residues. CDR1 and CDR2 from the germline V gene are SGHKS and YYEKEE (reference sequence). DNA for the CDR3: TGTGCCAGCAGCCGTCTTACCCTCGCCTACGAGCAGTACTTC. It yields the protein CASSRLTLAYEQYF.

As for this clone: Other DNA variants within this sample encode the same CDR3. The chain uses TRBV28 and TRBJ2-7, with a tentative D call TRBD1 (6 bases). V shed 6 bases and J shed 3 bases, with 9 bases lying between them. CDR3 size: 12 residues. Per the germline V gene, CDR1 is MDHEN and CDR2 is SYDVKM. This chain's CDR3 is CASSSDSYEQYF. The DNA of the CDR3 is TGTGCCAGCAGCTCGGACAGCTACGAGCAGTACTTC.

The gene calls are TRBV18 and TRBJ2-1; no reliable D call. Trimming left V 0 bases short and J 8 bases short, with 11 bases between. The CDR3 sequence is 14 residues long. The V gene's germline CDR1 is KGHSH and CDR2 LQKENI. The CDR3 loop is CASSPPPPRDEQFF. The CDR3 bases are TGTGCCAGCTCACCACCGCCTCCACGGGATGAGCAGTTCTTC.

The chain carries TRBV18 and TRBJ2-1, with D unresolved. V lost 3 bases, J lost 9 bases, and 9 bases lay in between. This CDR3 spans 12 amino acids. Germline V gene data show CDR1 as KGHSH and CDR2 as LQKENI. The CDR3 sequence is CASSPKGFEQFF. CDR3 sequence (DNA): TGTGCCAGCTCACCCAAGGGATTTGAGCAGTTCTTC. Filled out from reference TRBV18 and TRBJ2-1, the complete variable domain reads NAGVMQNPRHLVRRRGQEARLRCSPMKGHSHVYWYRQLPEEGLKFMVYLQKENIIDESGMPKERFSAEFPKEGPSILRIQQVVRGDSAAYFCASSPKGFEQFFGPGTRLTVL.

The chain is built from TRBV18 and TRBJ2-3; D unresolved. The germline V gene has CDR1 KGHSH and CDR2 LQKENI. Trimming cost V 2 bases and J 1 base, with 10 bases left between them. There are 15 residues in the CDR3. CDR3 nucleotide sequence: TGTGCCAGCTCACCAAACGCTCGGGGCACAGATACGCAGTATTTT. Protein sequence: CASSPNARGTDTQYF.

CDR3 residues: CASNGGTWDTIYF. DNA for the CDR3: TGTGCCAGTAATGGGGGAACTTGGGACACCATATATTTT. The chain uses TRBV19 and TRBJ1-3; tentatively, D is TRBD1 (5 bases). V shed 7 bases and J shed 8 bases, with 15 bases lying between them. The length of the CDR3 is 13 residues. Germline assignment: CDR1 LNHDA and CDR2 SQIVND (reference sequence). The full variable domain, completed using reference TRBV19 and TRBJ1-3, is DGGITQSPKYLFRKEGQNVTLSCEQNLNHDAMYWYRQDPGQGLRLIYYSQIVNDFQKGDIAEGYSVSREKKESFPLTVTSAQKNPTAFYLCASNGGTWDTIYFGEGSWLTVV.

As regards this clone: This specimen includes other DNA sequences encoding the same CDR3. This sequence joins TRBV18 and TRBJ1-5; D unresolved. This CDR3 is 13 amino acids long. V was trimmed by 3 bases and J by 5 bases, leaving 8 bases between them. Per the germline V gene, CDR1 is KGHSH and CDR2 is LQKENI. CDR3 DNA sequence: TGTGCCAGCTCACCGGACGTCTATCAGCCCCAGCATTTT. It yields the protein CASSPDVYQPQHF. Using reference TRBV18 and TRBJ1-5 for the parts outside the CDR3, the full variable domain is NAGVMQNPRHLVRRRGQEARLRCSPMKGHSHVYWYRQLPEEGLKFMVYLQKENIIDESGMPKERFSAEFPKEGPSILRIQQVVRGDSAAYFCASSPDVYQPQHFGDGTRLSIL.

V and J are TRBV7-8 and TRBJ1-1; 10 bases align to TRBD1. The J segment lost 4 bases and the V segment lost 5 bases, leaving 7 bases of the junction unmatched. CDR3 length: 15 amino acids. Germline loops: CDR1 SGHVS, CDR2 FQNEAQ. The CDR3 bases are TGTGCCAGCAGCCCACCGGGACAGGGGATCACTGAAGCTTTCTTT. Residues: CASSPPGQGITEAFF.

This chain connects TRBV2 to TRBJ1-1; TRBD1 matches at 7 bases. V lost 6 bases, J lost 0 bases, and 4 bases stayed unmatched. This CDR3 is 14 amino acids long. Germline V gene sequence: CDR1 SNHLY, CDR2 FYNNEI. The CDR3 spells CASRMDRLNTEAFF. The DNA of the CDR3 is TGTGCCAGCAGAATGGACAGGCTGAACACTGAAGCTTTCTTT.

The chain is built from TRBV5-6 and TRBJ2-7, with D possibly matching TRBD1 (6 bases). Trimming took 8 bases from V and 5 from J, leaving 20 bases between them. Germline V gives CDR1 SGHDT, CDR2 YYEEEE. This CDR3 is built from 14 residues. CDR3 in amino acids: CASRFRGGGNEQYF. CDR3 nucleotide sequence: TGTGCCAGTCGTTTTAGGGGTGGGGGCAACGAGCAGTACTTC.

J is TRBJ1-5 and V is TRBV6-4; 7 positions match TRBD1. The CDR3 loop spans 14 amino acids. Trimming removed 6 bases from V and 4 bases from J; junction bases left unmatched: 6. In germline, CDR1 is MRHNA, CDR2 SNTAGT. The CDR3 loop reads CASRWDSANQPQHF. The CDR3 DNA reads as TGTGCCAGCAGATGGGACAGCGCTAATCAGCCCCAGCATTTT.

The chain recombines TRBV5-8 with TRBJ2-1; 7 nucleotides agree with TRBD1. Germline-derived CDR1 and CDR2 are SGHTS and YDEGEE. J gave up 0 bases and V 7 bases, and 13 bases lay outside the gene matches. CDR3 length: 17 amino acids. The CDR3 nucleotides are TGTGCCAGCCGACCATGGAAGGGGGACAGCTCCTACAATGAGCAGTTCTTC. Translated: CASRPWKGDSSYNEQFF.

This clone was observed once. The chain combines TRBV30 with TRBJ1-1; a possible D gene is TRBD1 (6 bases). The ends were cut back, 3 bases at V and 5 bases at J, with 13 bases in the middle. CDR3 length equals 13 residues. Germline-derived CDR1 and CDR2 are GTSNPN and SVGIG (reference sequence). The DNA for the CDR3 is TGTGCCTGGAGCGTCAGGGGAGAAACTGAAGCTTTCTTT. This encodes CAWSVRGETEAFF.

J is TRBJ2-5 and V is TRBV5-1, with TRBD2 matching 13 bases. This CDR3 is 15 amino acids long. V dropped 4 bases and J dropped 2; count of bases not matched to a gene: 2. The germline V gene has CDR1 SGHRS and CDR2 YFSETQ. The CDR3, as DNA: TGCGCCAGCAGCAGGGGACTAGCGGGACAAGAGACCCAGTACTTC. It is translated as CASSRGLAGQETQYF.

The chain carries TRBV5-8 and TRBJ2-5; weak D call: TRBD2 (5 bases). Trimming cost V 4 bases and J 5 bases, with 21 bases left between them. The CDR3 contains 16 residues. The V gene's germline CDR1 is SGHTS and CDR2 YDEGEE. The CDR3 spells CASSRNRRAGDETQYF. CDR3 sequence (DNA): TGTGCCAGCAGCCGTAACCGGCGGGCTGGTGACGAGACCCAGTACTTC. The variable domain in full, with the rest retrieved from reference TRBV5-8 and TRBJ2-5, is EAGVTQSPTHLIKTRGQQATLRCSPISGHTSVYWYQQALGLGLQFLLWYDEGEERNRGNFPPRFSGRQFPNYSSELNVNALELEDSALYLCASSRNRRAGDETQYFGPGTRLLVL.

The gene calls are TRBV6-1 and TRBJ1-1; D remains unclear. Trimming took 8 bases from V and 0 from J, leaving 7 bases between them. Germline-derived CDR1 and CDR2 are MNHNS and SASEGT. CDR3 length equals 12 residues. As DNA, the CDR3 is TGTGCCAGCCAAACCTTGAACACTGAAGCTTTCTTT. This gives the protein CASQTLNTEAFF.

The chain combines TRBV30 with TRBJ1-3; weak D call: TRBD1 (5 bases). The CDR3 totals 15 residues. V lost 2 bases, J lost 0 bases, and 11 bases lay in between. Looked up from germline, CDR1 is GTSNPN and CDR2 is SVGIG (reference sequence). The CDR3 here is CAWSPKTDSGNTIYF. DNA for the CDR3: TGTGCCTGGAGTCCCAAGACAGACTCTGGAAACACCATATATTTT.

In nucleotides, the CDR3 is TGCGCCAGCAGCCAAGATTTGGTAGCGGGATACGAGCAGTACTTC. Translation gives CASSQDLVAGYEQYF. The V call is TRBV4-3, the J call TRBJ2-7; 8 positions match TRBD2. The CDR3 is 15 residues long. CDR1 and CDR2 (germline): LGHNA, YSLEER. The V and J ends lost 0 bases and 4 bases, in that order; junction bases with no gene match: 5.

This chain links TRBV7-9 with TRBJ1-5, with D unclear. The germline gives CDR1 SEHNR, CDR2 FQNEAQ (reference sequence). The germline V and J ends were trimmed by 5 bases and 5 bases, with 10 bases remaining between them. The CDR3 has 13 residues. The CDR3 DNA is TGTGCCAGCAGCACGGACCAGGATCAGCCCCAGCATTTT. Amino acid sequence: CASSTDQDQPQHF.

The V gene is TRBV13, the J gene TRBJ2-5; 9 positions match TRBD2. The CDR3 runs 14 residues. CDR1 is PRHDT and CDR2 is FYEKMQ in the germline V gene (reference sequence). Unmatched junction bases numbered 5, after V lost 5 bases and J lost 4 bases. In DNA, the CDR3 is TGTGCCAGCAGCGGTAGCGGGAGCCGAGAGACCCAGTACTTC. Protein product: CASSGSGSRETQYF.

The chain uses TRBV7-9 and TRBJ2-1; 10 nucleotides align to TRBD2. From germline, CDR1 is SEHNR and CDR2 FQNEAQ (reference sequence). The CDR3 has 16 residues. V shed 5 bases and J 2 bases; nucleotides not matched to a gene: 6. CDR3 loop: CASSGSGRRTYNEQFF. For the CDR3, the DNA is TGTGCCAGCAGCGGTAGCGGGAGGCGCACCTACAATGAGCAGTTCTTC.

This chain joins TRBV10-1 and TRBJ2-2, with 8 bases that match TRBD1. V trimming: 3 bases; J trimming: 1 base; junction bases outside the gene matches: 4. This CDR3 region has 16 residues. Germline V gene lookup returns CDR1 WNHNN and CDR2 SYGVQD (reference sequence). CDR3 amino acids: CASSDRTGWNTGELFF. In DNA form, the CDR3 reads TGCGCCAGCAGTGACAGGACAGGGTGGAACACCGGGGAGCTGTTTTTT.

The CDR3 reads CASSLRTGVNTEAFF. Written as DNA, the CDR3 is TGCGCCAGCAGCCTTCGGACAGGAGTGAACACTGAAGCTTTCTTT. J is TRBJ1-1 and V is TRBV4-3; 7 nucleotides align to TRBD1. The CDR3 extends over 15 amino acids. J lost 0 bases, V lost 4 bases, and 5 bases had no gene match. CDR1 and CDR2 (germline): LGHNA, YSLEER.

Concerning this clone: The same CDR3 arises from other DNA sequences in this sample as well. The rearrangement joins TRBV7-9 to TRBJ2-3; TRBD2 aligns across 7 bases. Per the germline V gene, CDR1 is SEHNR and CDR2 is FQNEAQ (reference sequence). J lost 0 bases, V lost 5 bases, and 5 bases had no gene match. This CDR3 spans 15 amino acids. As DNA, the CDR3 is TGTGCCAGCAGCCGGAATAGCGGGAGCACAGATACGCAGTATTTT. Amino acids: CASSRNSGSTDTQYF.

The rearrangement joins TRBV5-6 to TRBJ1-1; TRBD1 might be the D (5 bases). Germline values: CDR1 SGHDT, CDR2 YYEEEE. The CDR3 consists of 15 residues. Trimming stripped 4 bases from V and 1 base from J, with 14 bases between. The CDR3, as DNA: TGTGCCAGCAGCGGATTGGGGGTGCAGAACACTGAAGCTTTCTTT. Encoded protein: CASSGLGVQNTEAFF.

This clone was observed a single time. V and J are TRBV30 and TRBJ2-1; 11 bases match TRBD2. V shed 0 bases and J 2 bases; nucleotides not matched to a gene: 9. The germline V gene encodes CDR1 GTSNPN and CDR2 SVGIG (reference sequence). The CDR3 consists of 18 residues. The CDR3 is CAWSVVGLADLPYNEQFF. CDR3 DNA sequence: TGTGCCTGGAGTGTAGTGGGACTAGCGGATTTACCCTACAATGAGCAGTTCTTC.

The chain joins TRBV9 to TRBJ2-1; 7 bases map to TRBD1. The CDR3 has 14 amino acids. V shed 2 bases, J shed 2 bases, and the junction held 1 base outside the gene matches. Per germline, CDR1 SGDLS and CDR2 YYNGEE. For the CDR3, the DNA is TGTGCCAGCAGCGTCGGACAGGCCTACAATGAGCAGTTCTTC. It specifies CASSVGQAYNEQFF.

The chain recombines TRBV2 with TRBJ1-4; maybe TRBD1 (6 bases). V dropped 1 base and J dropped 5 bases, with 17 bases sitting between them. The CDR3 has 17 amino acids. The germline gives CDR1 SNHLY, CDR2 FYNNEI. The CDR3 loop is CASSEVLADSLNEKLFF. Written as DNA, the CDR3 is TGTGCCAGCAGTGAAGTCTTGGCGGACAGCCTGAATGAAAAACTGTTTTTT.

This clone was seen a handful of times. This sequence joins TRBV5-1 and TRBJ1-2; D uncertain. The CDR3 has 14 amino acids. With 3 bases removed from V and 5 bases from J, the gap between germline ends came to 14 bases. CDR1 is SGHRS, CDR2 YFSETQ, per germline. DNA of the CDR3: TGCGCCAGCAGCTCCCGGGCGGAATGGTATGGCTACACCTTC. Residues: CASSSRAEWYGYTF.

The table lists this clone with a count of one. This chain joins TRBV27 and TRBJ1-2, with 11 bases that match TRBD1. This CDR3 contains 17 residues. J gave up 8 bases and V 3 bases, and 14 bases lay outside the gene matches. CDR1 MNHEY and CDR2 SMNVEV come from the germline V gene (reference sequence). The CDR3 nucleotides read TGTGCCAGCAGTTTCAAACCGCGGGACAGGGGGTCCTGGGGCTACACCTTC. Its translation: CASSFKPRDRGSWGYTF.